The 20 T cell receptor beta chains in this list originate from one sample, sequenced in a study of blood T cell repertoires in COVID-19. TCRdb keeps only in-frame clones here, not all; method: immunoSEQ multiplex PCR. The data hold 240,000 or so clones, with roughly 80% observed a single time. Sequenced input: peripheral blood. Receptors were obtained from an elderly woman with COVID-19, enrolled during active disease.

This chain joins TRBV30 and TRBJ1-5, with 7 bases that match TRBD1. Germline V CDR1 and CDR2: GTSNPN, SVGIG (reference sequence). Losses at the gene ends were 3 bases for V and 4 bases for J; bases not matched to a gene: 9. There are 15 residues in the CDR3. The CDR3 protein is CAWRKTGAGNQPQHF. The CDR3, as DNA: TGTGCCTGGAGGAAAACAGGGGCGGGGAATCAGCCCCAGCATTTT.

This chain links TRBV27 with TRBJ1-6; D remains ambiguous. The CDR3 is 11 residues long. Germline-derived CDR1 and CDR2 are MNHEY and SMNVEV (reference sequence). Trimming took 6 bases from V and 10 from J, leaving 7 bases between them. The CDR3 DNA sequence: TGTGCCAGCAGCCCCCGGTCACCCCTCCACTTT. Amino acids: CASSPRSPLHF.

The chain has TRBV6-6 and TRBJ2-7, with 10 bases matching TRBD2. Germline CDR1 MNHNY, CDR2 SVGAGI (reference sequence). The junction had 5 bases not matched to a gene; V was cut back by 6 bases and J by 3 bases. The CDR3 has 14 residues. CDR3: CASRDSGGNYEQYF. The CDR3 DNA sequence: TGTGCCAGCAGGGATAGCGGGGGGAACTACGAGCAGTACTTC.

The V call is TRBV30, the J call TRBJ1-2, with a weak D call TRBD1 (5 bases). Germline V gene sequence: CDR1 GTSNPN, CDR2 SVGIG (reference sequence). V lost 2 bases, J lost 4 bases, and 14 bases lay in between. This CDR3 is built from 14 residues. Here the CDR3 reads CAWSNRQRSYGYTF. CDR3 DNA: TGTGCCTGGAGTAATCGACAGCGAAGCTATGGCTACACCTTC. Full variable domain (missing parts from reference TRBV30 and TRBJ1-2): SQTIHQWPATLVQPVGSPLSLECTVEGTSNPNLYWYRQAAGRGLQLLFYSVGIGQISSEVPQNLSASRPQDRQFILSSKKLLLSDSGFYLCAWSNRQRSYGYTFGSGTRLTVV.

The rearrangement links TRBV7-9 to TRBJ2-7; 8 positions agree with TRBD1. V lost 3 bases to trimming and J lost 7 bases; unmatched junction nucleotides: 8. The CDR3 has 14 amino acids. Germline V CDR1 and CDR2: SEHNR, FQNEAQ (reference sequence). The CDR3 DNA is TGTGCCAGCAGCTTGGACAGGGCCCCGAGGGAGCAGTACTTC. This gives the protein CASSLDRAPREQYF.

The V gene is TRBV7-3, the J gene TRBJ2-3, with D perhaps matching TRBD2 (7 bases). The germline gives CDR1 SGHTA, CDR2 FQGTGA. CDR3 length: 16 amino acids. V lost 5 bases and J lost 3, with 18 bases in between. CDR3 sequence reads: CASSPSEGGGTDTQYF. The CDR3 DNA reads as TGTGCCAGCAGCCCTTCCGAGGGGGGAGGGACAGATACGCAGTATTTT.

The rearrangement links TRBV6-5 to TRBJ2-5, with 7 bases that match TRBD2. CDR1 and CDR2 from the germline V gene are MNHEY and SVGAGI. After removal of 2 bases from V and 5 bases from J, the junction contained 2 bases not matched to a gene. This CDR3 is 13 amino acids long. CDR3 sequence reads: CASSYRGGETQYF. CDR3 DNA sequence: TGTGCCAGCAGTTACCGGGGAGGGGAGACCCAGTACTTC.

This chain uses TRBV6-5 with TRBJ1-5, with D hard to call. The CDR3 totals 15 residues. Trimming left V 7 bases short and J 6 bases short, with 19 bases between. Germline loops: CDR1 MNHEY, CDR2 SVGAGI. The CDR3 region is CASKPLWEGVQPQHF. CDR3 DNA: TGTGCCAGCAAACCCCTCTGGGAGGGTGTTCAGCCCCAGCATTTT.

This clone has only a few counts. This chain uses TRBV14 with TRBJ1-1; possibly TRBD1 for D (5 bases). Germline CDR1 reads SGHDN; CDR2 reads FVKESK. V lost 4 bases and J 1 base, leaving 7 bases between the germline ends. This CDR3 has 13 residues. For the CDR3, the DNA is TGTGCCAGCAGCCGGCAGGGGAACACTGAAGCTTTCTTT. Translation: CASSRQGNTEAFF.

The gene calls are TRBV11-2 and TRBJ1-2; 7 nucleotides match TRBD1. Germline V lookup: CDR1 SGHAT, CDR2 FQNNGV. The CDR3 totals 13 residues. After removal of 3 bases from V and 4 bases from J, the junction contained 2 bases not matched to a gene. CDR3 DNA: TGTGCCAGCAGCTTGGACAGGTCCTATGGCTACACCTTC. Protein product: CASSLDRSYGYTF. Combining the CDR3 with reference TRBV11-2 and TRBJ1-2 gives the whole variable domain EAGVAQSPRYKIIEKRQSVAFWCNPISGHATLYWYQQILGQGPKLLIQFQNNGVVDDSQLPKDRFSAERLKGVDSTLKIQPAKLEDSAVYLCASSLDRSYGYTFGSGTRLTVV.

This clone was detected only a few times. The V gene is TRBV6-6, the J gene TRBJ2-7; possible D gene TRBD1, 5 bases. The CDR3 consists of 14 residues. V gave up 7 bases and J gave up 2 bases, with 15 bases separating them. Germline-derived CDR1 and CDR2 are MNHNY and SVGAGI (reference sequence). CDR3 sequence: CASILGATAYEQYF. CDR3 DNA: TGTGCCAGCATCCTAGGGGCGACTGCCTACGAGCAGTACTTC.

The rearrangement uses TRBV28 and TRBJ1-5; D might be TRBD1 (5 bases). Germline V gene data show CDR1 as MDHEN and CDR2 as SYDVKM. The CDR3 spans 15 residues. Trimming pared 5 bases from V and 1 base from J, leaving 12 bases between. The CDR3 DNA follows: TGTGCCAGCAGTCCACGGGGGAAAAGCAATCAGCCCCAGCATTTT. This translates into CASSPRGKSNQPQHF.

V gene TRBV30 combines with J gene TRBJ1-5, with 8 bases identical to TRBD1. CDR3 length: 14 amino acids. J lost 5 bases, V lost 3 bases, and 6 bases had no gene match. Germline CDR1 reads GTSNPN; CDR2 reads SVGIG (reference sequence). The CDR3 reads CAWRRQGWDQPQHF. In DNA, the CDR3 is TGTGCCTGGAGAAGACAGGGGTGGGATCAGCCCCAGCATTTT.

The chain links TRBV5-8 to TRBJ2-5; 8 positions agree with TRBD1. The germline V gene encodes CDR1 SGHTS and CDR2 YDEGEE. The J segment lost 1 base and the V segment lost 3 bases, leaving 11 bases of the junction unmatched. The CDR3 contains 17 residues. CDR3 amino acids: CASSWGGTGRLQETQYF. The CDR3 DNA follows: TGTGCCAGCAGCTGGGGTGGGACAGGCAGACTCCAAGAGACCCAGTACTTC.

The rearrangement links TRBV5-1 to TRBJ1-1, with unresolved D. Germline values: CDR1 SGHRS, CDR2 YFSETQ. Between the trimmed V and J ends, which lost 4 bases and 2 bases, there was a span of 12 bases. This CDR3 spans 14 amino acids. CDR3 sequence: CASSPRRGNTEAFF. CDR3 DNA: TGCGCCAGCAGCCCTCGGCGGGGAAACACTGAAGCTTTCTTT.

The rearrangement uses TRBV2 and TRBJ2-5; a possible D gene is TRBD1 (6 bases). CDR1 is SNHLY, CDR2 FYNNEI, per germline. CDR3 length equals 13 residues. V shed 10 bases and J shed 3 bases, with 15 bases lying between them. Here the CDR3 DNA reads TGTGCCATATTCGGACAGAGAAAAGAGACCCAGTACTTC. Protein sequence: CAIFGQRKETQYF.

The chain couples TRBV4-1 to TRBJ2-7; 9 bases agree with TRBD1. CDR1 is MGHRA and CDR2 is YSYEKL in the germline V gene. The CDR3 spans 14 residues. The V gene end was trimmed by 4 bases and the J gene end by 2 bases; junction bases not matched to a gene: 3. CDR3 region: CASSRTGDAYEQYF. The CDR3 DNA is TGCGCCAGCAGCCGGACAGGGGACGCCTACGAGCAGTACTTC.

The chain uses TRBV25-1 and TRBJ2-7; 10 positions match TRBD2. The V and J ends lost 4 bases and 1 base, in that order; junction bases with no gene match: 7. The CDR3 has 16 residues. The germline CDR1 and CDR2 sequences are MGHDK and SYGVNS. The CDR3 bases are TGTGCCAGCAGTGCCCGACGGACTAGCGGTTCCTACGAGCAGTACTTC. Amino acids: CASSARRTSGSYEQYF.

This clone has only one observation. In the same sample, other DNA sequences code for this CDR3. The V call is TRBV5-1, the J call TRBJ1-2; 8 bases are a match to TRBD1. This CDR3 region has 13 residues. Per germline, CDR1 SGHRS and CDR2 YFSETQ. The V gene end was trimmed by 0 bases and the J gene end by 8 bases; junction bases not matched to a gene: 3. In DNA form, the CDR3 reads TGCGCCAGCAGCTTGGACAGGGGGTTGGGCTACACCTTC. It translates to CASSLDRGLGYTF. Filled out from reference TRBV5-1 and TRBJ1-2, the complete variable domain reads KAGVTQTPRYLIKTRGQQVTLSCSPISGHRSVSWYQQTPGQGLQFLFEYFSETQRNKGNFPGRFSGRQFSNSRSEMNVSTLELGDSALYLCASSLDRGLGYTFGSGTRLTVV.

The V and J genes are TRBV5-1 and TRBJ2-3, with 9 bases identical to TRBD1. Germline loops: CDR1 SGHRS, CDR2 YFSETQ. The CDR3 contains 18 residues. The V segment lost 3 bases and the J segment 1 base; nucleotides outside the gene matches: 12. DNA for the CDR3: TGCGCCAGCAGCTCCCGTCCCGGGACAGGGTCGGGCACAGATACGCAGTATTTT. It translates to CASSSRPGTGSGTDTQYF.